The 11 T cell receptor beta chains reported below all come from one sample, sequenced in a study of radiation and T cells in renal cell carcinoma. As to time point: blood 4 weeks post-SBRT, at nephrectomy. Treatment: 15 Gy SBRT to primary tumor, nephrectomy 4 weeks later. Assay used: immunoSEQ multiplex PCR; TCRdb lists only in-frame clones, some missing. The sample holds about 150,000 clones, 80% to 90% seen once. This specimen was blood, taken from a patient whose treatment included radiotherapy and nephrectomy. The receptors were gathered from a woman in her forties or fifties with renal cell carcinoma.

The CDR3 DNA follows: TGTGCCAGCAGTTTATCGGAGAGCTCCTATAATTCACCCCTCCACTTT. Translating it yields CASSLSESSYNSPLHF. V and J are TRBV27 and TRBJ1-6, with D uncertain. Germline CDR1 and CDR2: MNHEY and SMNVEV (reference sequence). The CDR3 is 16 residues long. The ends were cut back, 0 bases at V and 0 bases at J, with 6 bases in the middle.

The rearrangement uses TRBV9 and TRBJ2-7; D could derive from TRBD1 or TRBD2 (5 bases each). CDR1 and CDR2 (germline): SGDLS, YYNGEE. The CDR3 contains 13 residues. V was trimmed by 4 bases and J by 4 bases, leaving 12 bases between them. CDR3 nucleotide sequence: TGTGCCAGCAGCTCGCAGGGACGGTACGAGCAGTACTTC. Protein product: CASSSQGRYEQYF.

The gene calls are TRBV5-1 and TRBJ2-7; D call uncertain. Trimming stripped 0 bases from V and 3 bases from J, with 10 bases between. The CDR3 is 14 residues long. CDR1 and CDR2 (germline): SGHRS, YFSETQ. The CDR3 DNA reads as TGCGCCAGCAGCTTGGGAAGGTCCTACTACGAGCAGTACTTC. This sequence encodes CASSLGRSYYEQYF.

The chain links TRBV5-1 to TRBJ2-5; the D gene is possibly TRBD2 (6 bases). The CDR3 length is 16 residues. Germline V gives CDR1 SGHRS, CDR2 YFSETQ. The V and J ends lost 0 bases and 7 bases respectively, with 19 bases between them. This chain's CDR3 is CASSLVNVGSGGTQYF. The DNA of the CDR3 is TGCGCCAGCAGCTTGGTTAATGTAGGGTCCGGGGGGACCCAGTACTTC.

This chain connects TRBV7-2 to TRBJ1-4; 11 nucleotides agree with TRBD1. The length of the CDR3 is 15 residues. Losses at the gene ends were 5 bases for V and 8 bases for J; bases not matched to a gene: 7. CDR1 and CDR2 from the germline V gene are SGHTA and FQGNSA. CDR3 in DNA: TGTGCCAGCAGCCCCCAGGACAGGGGGCGGGAAAAACTGTTTTTT. It is translated as CASSPQDRGREKLFF. The complete variable domain, with remaining parts taken from reference TRBV7-2 and TRBJ1-4, reads GAGVSQSPSNKVTEKGKDVELRCDPISGHTALYWYRQSLGQGLEFLIYFQGNSAPDKSGLPSDRFSAERTGGSVSTLTIQRTQQEDSAVYLCASSPQDRGREKLFFGSGTQLSVL.

The V call is TRBV18, the J call TRBJ2-1, with 7 bases fitting TRBD2. This CDR3 is built from 15 residues. The germline CDR1 and CDR2 sequences are KGHSH and LQKENI. J gave up 3 bases and V 2 bases, and 4 bases lay outside the gene matches. CDR3 in DNA: TGTGCCAGCTCACCATTAATAGCGGGCTACAATGAGCAGTTCTTC. It specifies CASSPLIAGYNEQFF.

This clone occurred once. The J gene is TRBJ2-1, the V gene TRBV7-2; D remains ambiguous. The CDR3 has 14 amino acids. Per germline, CDR1 SGHTA and CDR2 FQGNSA. The V and J ends lost 10 bases and 4 bases respectively, with 17 bases between them. CDR3 region: CATSKVTVYNEQFF. In DNA form, the CDR3 reads TGTGCCACCTCGAAAGTTACAGTGTACAATGAGCAGTTCTTC.

The rearrangement joins TRBV19 to TRBJ2-7, with D tentatively TRBD1 or TRBD2 (5 bases each). Germline lookup yields CDR1 LNHDA and CDR2 SQIVND (reference sequence). Trimming shortened V by 6 bases and J by 6 bases, and 24 bases separated the two germline ends. The CDR3 loop spans 16 amino acids. CDR3 sequence reads: CASSDPYAGSIFEQYF. The CDR3 DNA is TGTGCCAGTAGCGACCCCTACGCAGGGAGCATTTTCGAGCAGTACTTC.

J is TRBJ2-2 and V is TRBV9, with 10 bases identical to TRBD1. The V gene's germline CDR1 is SGDLS and CDR2 YYNGEE. With V trimmed by 0 bases and J by 5 bases, 4 bases remained unmatched. The CDR3 length is 16 residues. CDR3 DNA: TGTGCCAGCAGCGTAGAGGGACAGGGGTGGACCGGGGAGCTGTTTTTT. Its translation is CASSVEGQGWTGELFF.

V and J are TRBV29-1 and TRBJ1-6, with 10 bases identical to TRBD1. V shed 5 bases and J 6 bases; nucleotides not matched to a gene: 16. This CDR3 has 18 amino acids. CDR1 and CDR2 from the germline V gene are SQVTM and ANQGSEA. The DNA of the CDR3 is TGCAGCGTTCCACAGATACTTCGGGACAGGGGTCCTAATTCACCCCTCCACTTT. Protein sequence: CSVPQILRDRGPNSPLHF. The full variable domain, with the rest looked up from reference TRBV29-1 and TRBJ1-6, is SAVISQKPSRDICQRGTSLTIQCQVDSQVTMMFWYRQQPGQSLTLIATANQGSEATYESGFVIDKFPISRPNLTFSTLTVSNMSPEDSSIYLCSVPQILRDRGPNSPLHFGNGTRLTVT.

The gene calls are TRBV5-1 and TRBJ1-6; D gene uncertain. CDR3 size: 12 residues. V lost 2 bases, J lost 7 bases, and 4 bases lay in between. Germline-derived CDR1 and CDR2 are SGHRS and YFSETQ. The chain's CDR3 is CASSFPNSPLHF. The CDR3 bases are TGCGCCAGCAGCTTCCCGAATTCACCCCTCCACTTT.